The TCR beta chain under discussion was sequenced for a study of long-term antiretroviral therapy in people with HIV (dated 2022 in TCRdb). As for the study more broadly: The earliest samples were collected about a decade before the 2015 WHO recommendation for immediate ART, when ART was typically delayed until CD4 counts fell. A retrospective serial study tested whether changes in peripheral blood TRB repertoire composition and diversity were associated with ART initiation and durable HIV suppression. A total of 192 cryopreserved PBMC samples were contributed to the cohort by 30 adults with confirmed HIV infection, with samples collected serially over a mean of 6 years (range 1-12). Of the 30 participants with HIV, roughly 10 were female. No cross-contamination during QIAcube processing turned up in test extractions that ran a monoclonal T-cell line alongside approximately 35 polyclonal samples. The investigation overall reported the following: Inferences about post-ART repertoire changes are limited because no data were available on ART adherence, viral resistance or therapy changes. Compared with controls, HIV repertoires had narrower CDR3 length ranges, and the network structure pointed to an antigen-experienced repertoire that shifted only slightly toward naive after ART. The samples span the years 2004 to 2017, and the ART regimens used at that time may not be as effective as current regimens. ART initiation was associated with a significant increase in TRB diversity, but diversity stayed significantly below transplant donor controls even after long-term ART. Unsorted PBMC were profiled instead of sorted CD4+ and CD8+ T cells because pre-ART samples had limited cell numbers. Owing to limited PBMC availability, only the TCR beta chain was sequenced, without alpha chain pairing. Expanded TRB clones identified before ART initiation dominated the repertoire at all time points, although this dominance fluctuated and declined in many PLHIV after ART.

The immunoSEQ hsTCRB v3.0 assay was used at survey level resolution to sequence the TRB variable region. TRB sequencing targeted a depth of roughly 40,000-55,000 T-cell genomes per sample. Pooled TRB libraries were sequenced on an Illumina MiSeq with a v3 150-cycle kit. Per the source publication's procedure: Analysis of repertoires was carried out in R inside a reproducible Nextflow workflow spanning QC, data transformation and analysis. LymphoSeq2, an R package for exploring AIRR-Seq data, was used to implement the custom analyses. After excluding a few samples that yielded fewer than 5000 total TRB sequences, 150 to 200 HIV repertoires remained for analysis. Among the approximately 200 retained HIV repertoires, some 60 were collected before ART initiation and 129 after ART initiation. Repertoires were downsampled to 5000 TRB nucleotide sequences, with summary statistics averaged over 100 downsampling iterations. Only TRB sequences with CDR3 regions of at least seven amino acids were retained for analysis. A Shannon entropy-derived clonality score and the Gini coefficient were used to measure diversity. In the repertoire networks, any two of the top 5000 CDR3 amino acid sequences were linked whenever the two sequences differed by an edit distance of one. For TRB CDR3 amino acid sequences, antigen specificity groups and MHC restriction were predicted with GLIPH2. To flag known CMV, EBV, HIV or tissue antigen associations, CDR3 amino acid sequences were matched against VDJdb and McPAS-TCR. Pre-ART, post-ART and control groups were compared with Wilcoxon signed-rank tests and Holm-Bonferroni correction. As stored in TCRdb, this immuneACCESS dataset retains in-frame rearrangements with V and J assigned. A fraction of the clones does not appear; measured against another copy, unresolved V genes explain less than half of the discrepancy, and the remainder lacks a known reason. That table furnishes V, J and clone size, whereas the DNA furnished D and trimming. A total of 25,000 to 30,000 clones appear in this sample, roughly 78% of them only once. Roughly 10% of the sample rests with the top ten.

On this clone: The antigen this receptor binds is unknown. No much larger clone is present one base from it, and per-base qualities are unavailable.

From cysteine to phenylalanine, the CDR3 is 14 amino acids long. The only DNA kept is the CDR3, 42 bases in frame from the first base. CDR1 and CDR2 were assigned from the germline V gene as LGHNA and YNFKEQ. V drops 0 bases and J drops 5 bases, leaving 7 bases in between. Participants were included only if at least one PBMC sample before ART initiation and at least two post-ART samples were available. All participants with HIV were treated in the United States of America. Cryopreserved samples of 1-10 million PBMC were thawed and washed before DNA extraction. At the time of the earliest PBMC sample, participants with HIV were aged between roughly 20 and 60 years. PBMC samples were contributed by each participant from 1-4 timepoints before ART initiation and 2-8 timepoints after ART initiation, with a median of 7 samples. Serial HIV viral load, CD4+ T-cell count, ART history and demographic data were obtained for every participant. Using a Qiagen kit on a QIAcube, genomic DNA was extracted from unsorted PBMC, with samples processed in batches of 12.

This clonotype was obtained from a man between 18 and 35 years old with HIV. The V and J genes are TRBV4-2 and TRBJ1-4; 5 matching bases give a weak D call of TRBD1. Sequences were derived from unsorted PBMCs, sampled 1.5 years before starting antiretroviral therapy. For the CDR3, the sequence is CASSQDEGNEKLFF. The DNA sequence reads TGTGCCAGCAGCCAAGATGAGGGGAATGAAAAACTGTTTTTT.